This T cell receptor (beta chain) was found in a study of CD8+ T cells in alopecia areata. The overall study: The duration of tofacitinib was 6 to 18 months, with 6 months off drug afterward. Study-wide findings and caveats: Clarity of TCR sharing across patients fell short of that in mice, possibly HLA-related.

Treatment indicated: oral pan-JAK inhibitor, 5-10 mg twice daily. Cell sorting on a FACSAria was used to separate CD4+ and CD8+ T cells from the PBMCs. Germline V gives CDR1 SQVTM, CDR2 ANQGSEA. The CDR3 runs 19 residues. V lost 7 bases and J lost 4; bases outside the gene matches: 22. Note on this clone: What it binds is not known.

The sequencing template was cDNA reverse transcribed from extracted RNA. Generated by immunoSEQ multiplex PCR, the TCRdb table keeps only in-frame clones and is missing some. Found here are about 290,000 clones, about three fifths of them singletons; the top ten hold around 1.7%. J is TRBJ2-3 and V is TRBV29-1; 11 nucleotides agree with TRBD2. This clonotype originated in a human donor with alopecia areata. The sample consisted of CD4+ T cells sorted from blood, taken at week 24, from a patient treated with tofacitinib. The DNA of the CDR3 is TGCAGCGCATCCCTTCTAAGGGCTAGCGGGGGGCAAGGGGCAGATACGCAGTATTTT. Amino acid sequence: CSASLLRASGGQGADTQYF.